The 15 T cell receptor beta chains presented below share a single source sample, sequenced in a study of Ad26.COV2.S vaccination and SARS-CoV-2 variants. Documented treatment: around 19 received Ad26.COV2.S at low or high dose, single or two shots; about 5 received placebo; per-sample allocation not given. Day 63 after the first injection of vaccine or placebo was the sampling time. The method was immunoSEQ multiplex PCR; TCRdb's version includes in-frame clones alone and lacks a portion of them. The sample includes approximately 450,000 clones, 75% to 95% of them seen just once. This sample comprised peripheral blood, obtained in a trial of Ad26.COV2.S vaccine versus placebo. These receptors all stem from a person aged 18-65 years who received the Ad26.COV2.S COVID-19 vaccine or a placebo.

The rearrangement uses TRBV7-8 and TRBJ2-7; D is unclear. Trimming shortened V by 1 base and J by 2 bases, and 9 bases separated the two germline ends. The CDR3 has 14 residues. The germline V gene encodes CDR1 SGHVS and CDR2 FQNEAQ. Here the CDR3 reads CASSLDAETYEQYF. CDR3 DNA: TGTGCCAGCAGCTTAGATGCGGAAACCTACGAGCAGTACTTC.

The rearrangement uses TRBV30 and TRBJ2-7; perhaps TRBD2 as D (6 bases). The CDR3 runs 14 residues. CDR1 is GTSNPN, CDR2 SVGIG, per germline (reference sequence). V shed 0 bases and J shed 6 bases, with 15 bases lying between them. The CDR3 sequence: CAWSVPRRGGEQYF. CDR3 coding DNA: TGTGCCTGGAGTGTTCCTAGAAGGGGAGGCGAGCAGTACTTC.

This chain links TRBV7-2 with TRBJ2-3, with TRBD2 as a possible D gene (6 bases). There are 13 residues in the CDR3. Germline V gene sequence: CDR1 SGHTA, CDR2 FQGNSA. V lost 3 bases and J lost 2, with 6 bases in between. CDR3 in amino acids: CASSLDYTDTQYF. The CDR3 DNA reads as TGTGCCAGCAGCTTGGACTACACAGATACGCAGTATTTT.

The chain uses TRBV19 and TRBJ1-1, with 8 bases aligning to TRBD1. The germline gives CDR1 LNHDA, CDR2 SQIVND (reference sequence). This CDR3 region has 15 residues. Germline trimming cut 1 base from V and 8 bases from J; bases unmatched to any gene: 9. CDR3 bases: TGTGCCAGTAGTATAGTACAGGGGGGCAATAAAGAAGCTTTCTTT. Its protein product is CASSIVQGGNKEAFF.

This clone appeared a single time. The J gene is TRBJ2-1, the V gene TRBV5-1; D not resolved. The CDR3 runs 15 residues. Germline values: CDR1 SGHRS, CDR2 YFSETQ. V lost 3 bases, J lost 4 bases, and 14 bases lay in between. The chain's CDR3 is CASSSFTQTYNEQFF. CDR3 DNA sequence: TGCGCCAGCAGCTCCTTCACCCAAACTTACAATGAGCAGTTCTTC.

The chain uses TRBV7-2 and TRBJ2-2; no firm D call. The CDR3 sequence is 14 residues long. Germline V gene sequence: CDR1 SGHTA, CDR2 FQGNSA. Trimming left V 0 bases short and J 4 bases short, with 6 bases between. The CDR3 reads CASSLALPTGELFF. The CDR3 nucleotides are TGTGCCAGCAGCTTAGCCCTGCCCACCGGGGAGCTGTTTTTT.

The chain recombines TRBV25-1 with TRBJ1-1; D unresolved. Per germline, CDR1 MGHDK and CDR2 SYGVNS. The CDR3 has 12 residues. Trimming removed 4 bases from V and 1 base from J, with 4 bases in between. This CDR3 reads CASSVGNTEAFF. The DNA for the CDR3 is TGTGCCAGCAGTGTCGGGAACACTGAAGCTTTCTTT.

The V gene is TRBV14, the J gene TRBJ1-6; D unclear. Trimming removed 4 bases at V and 14 bases at J, with 15 bases between. CDR3 size: 13 residues. Germline V gene sequence: CDR1 SGHDN, CDR2 FVKESK. CDR3 loop: CASSPRGMVALHF. The CDR3, as DNA: TGTGCCAGCAGCCCCCGGGGAATGGTAGCCCTCCACTTT.

The chain couples TRBV4-2 to TRBJ2-7; no firm D call. Germline-derived CDR1 and CDR2 are LGHNA and YNFKEQ. The CDR3 has 16 residues. V was clipped by 4 bases and J by 0 bases, with 16 bases between them. The chain's CDR3 is CASSLTRSKSSYEQYF. The CDR3 DNA is TGTGCCAGCAGCCTCACCCGAAGTAAAAGCTCCTACGAGCAGTACTTC.

The chain has TRBV7-6 and TRBJ1-6; 8 bases map to TRBD1. Germline V CDR1 and CDR2: SGHVS, FNYEAQ. The CDR3 spans 14 residues. Trimming took 5 bases from V and 8 from J; bases not matched to a gene: 5. CDR3 in DNA: TGTGCCAGCAGCCCAGACAGGGGTTATTCACCCCTCCACTTT. Translating it yields CASSPDRGYSPLHF.

The chain carries TRBV29-1 and TRBJ2-5; TRBD1 matches at 7 bases. This CDR3 is 14 amino acids long. J was trimmed by 2 bases and V by 1 base; bases with no gene match: 4. Germline lookup yields CDR1 SQVTM and CDR2 ANQGSEA. CDR3 residues: CSVEVRGNQETQYF. The CDR3, as DNA: TGCAGCGTTGAAGTCAGGGGGAATCAAGAGACCCAGTACTTC.

J is TRBJ1-5 and V is TRBV12-3 or TRBV12-4, with unresolved D. The CDR3 covers 13 residues. The ends were cut back, 1 base at V and 7 bases at J, with 8 bases in the middle. In nucleotides, the CDR3 is TGTGCCAGCAGTTTAGGAGGGCAGCAGCCCCAGCATTTT. Translating it yields CASSLGGQQPQHF.

The chain is built from TRBV18 and TRBJ2-5; 9 bases match TRBD2. Per the germline V gene, CDR1 is KGHSH and CDR2 is LQKENI. This CDR3 has 16 amino acids. The junction had 6 bases not matched to a gene; V was cut back by 3 bases and J by 1 base. The CDR3 DNA follows: TGTGCCAGCTCACCCGGTTTTAGCGGGAGCCAAGAGACCCAGTACTTC. This codes for CASSPGFSGSQETQYF.

This chain links TRBV10-1 with TRBJ2-2; no definite D call. Trimming stripped 4 bases from V and 0 bases from J, with 12 bases between. Germline V CDR1 and CDR2: WNHNN, SYGVQD (reference sequence). This CDR3 region has 16 residues. The CDR3 DNA follows: TGCGCCAGCAGTGGGTCCTATCTATCGAACACCGGGGAGCTGTTTTTT. It encodes CASSGSYLSNTGELFF.

The chain carries TRBV28 and TRBJ2-2; TRBD2 agrees at 9 bases. This CDR3 is 15 amino acids long. The J segment lost 2 bases and the V segment lost 5 bases, leaving 3 bases of the junction unmatched. CDR1 MDHEN and CDR2 SYDVKM come from the germline V gene. CDR3 coding DNA: TGTGCCAGCAGTGGAGCGGGAGGAAACACCGGGGAGCTGTTTTTT. As protein: CASSGAGGNTGELFF.